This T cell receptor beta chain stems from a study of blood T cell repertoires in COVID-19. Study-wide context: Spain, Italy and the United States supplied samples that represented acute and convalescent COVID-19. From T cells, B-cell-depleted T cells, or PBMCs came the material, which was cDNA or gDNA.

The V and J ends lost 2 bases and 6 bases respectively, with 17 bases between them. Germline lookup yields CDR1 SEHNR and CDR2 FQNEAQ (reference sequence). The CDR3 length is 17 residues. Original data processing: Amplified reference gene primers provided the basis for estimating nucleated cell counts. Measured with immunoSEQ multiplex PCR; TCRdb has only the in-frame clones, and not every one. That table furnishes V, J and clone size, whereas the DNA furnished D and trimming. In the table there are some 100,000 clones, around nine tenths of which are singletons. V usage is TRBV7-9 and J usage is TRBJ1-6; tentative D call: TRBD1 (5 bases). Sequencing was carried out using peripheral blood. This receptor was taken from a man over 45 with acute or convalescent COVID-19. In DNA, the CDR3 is TGTGCCAGCAGCTTATTGAGGGTCAGGGACTCTAATTCACCCCTCCACTTT. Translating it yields CASSLLRVRDSNSPLHF.